This TCR beta chain was sequenced in a study of T cell changes during pregnancy in multiple sclerosis. Germline values: CDR1 LNHDA, CDR2 SQIVND (reference sequence). The CDR3 covers 16 residues. With 5 bases clipped from V and 0 bases from J, the junction kept 5 bases outside the gene matches. Repertoires were generated with immunoSEQ multiplex PCR, while TCRdb's copy carries only in-frame clones and drops some. The sample contains tens of thousands of clones, around 94% of which appear only once. This clone showed up just a few times. This TCR was recovered from a female donor with multiple sclerosis, enrolled in a pregnancy study. The V and J genes are TRBV19 and TRBJ2-1; TRBD2 aligns across 9 bases. Sample: peripheral blood, taken in the third trimester of pregnancy. DNA for the CDR3: TGTGCCAGTAGTCTCCAAGCGGGGGGCTCCTACAATGAGCAGTTCTTC. Translating it yields CASSLQAGGSYNEQFF.